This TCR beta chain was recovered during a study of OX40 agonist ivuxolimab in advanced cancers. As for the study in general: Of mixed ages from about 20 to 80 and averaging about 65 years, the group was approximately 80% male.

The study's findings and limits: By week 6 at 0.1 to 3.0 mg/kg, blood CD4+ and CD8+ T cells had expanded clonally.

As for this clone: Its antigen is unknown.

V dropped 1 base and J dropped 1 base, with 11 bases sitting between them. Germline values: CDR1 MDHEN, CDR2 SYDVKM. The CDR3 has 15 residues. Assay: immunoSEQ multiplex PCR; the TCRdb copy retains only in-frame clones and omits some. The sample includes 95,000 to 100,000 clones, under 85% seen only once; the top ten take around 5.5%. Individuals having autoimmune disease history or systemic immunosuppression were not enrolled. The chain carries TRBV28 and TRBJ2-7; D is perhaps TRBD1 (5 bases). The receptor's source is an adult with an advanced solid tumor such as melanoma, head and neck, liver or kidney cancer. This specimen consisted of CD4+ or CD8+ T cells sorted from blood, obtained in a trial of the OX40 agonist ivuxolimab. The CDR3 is CASSLSRERSYEQYF. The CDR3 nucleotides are TGTGCCAGCAGTTTATCCAGGGAAAGGTCCTACGAGCAGTACTTC.